The 25 T cell receptor beta chains given below trace back to one sample, sequenced in a study of blood T cell repertoires in COVID-19. Produced via immunoSEQ multiplex PCR; TCRdb's table is partial and in-frame only. The top ten hold 15% of the sample, which has 150,000 or so clones, 70% to 85% seen once. Source material: PBMCs or T cells enriched from blood (not recorded which). These receptors were collected from a man aged 50-60 years who had recovered from COVID-19.

This clone was counted a single time. The rearrangement uses TRBV5-4 and TRBJ1-1, with 7 positions matching TRBD1. Looked up from germline, CDR1 is SGHNT and CDR2 is YYREEE (reference sequence). Trimming at V came to 4 bases and at J to 7 bases, leaving 7 bases not matched to a gene. The CDR3 length is 13 residues. The CDR3 bases are TGTGCCAGCAGCCTCCGGGACAGTGATGAAGCTTTCTTT. Encoded protein: CASSLRDSDEAFF.

The chain is built from TRBV5-1 and TRBJ1-1; TRBD1 aligns across 7 bases. Germline assignment: CDR1 SGHRS and CDR2 YFSETQ. With V trimmed by 4 bases and J by 1 base, 4 bases remained unmatched. The CDR3 has 14 amino acids. CDR3 sequence (DNA): TGCGCCAGCAGCCCAACAGGGGAGAACACTGAAGCTTTCTTT. This gives the protein CASSPTGENTEAFF.

The V gene is TRBV5-1, the J gene TRBJ1-2; unclear D gene. Germline V gene data show CDR1 as SGHRS and CDR2 as YFSETQ. The CDR3 covers 13 residues. The germline V and J ends were trimmed by 0 bases and 2 bases, with 5 bases remaining between them. The CDR3 region has the DNA TGCGCCAGCAGCTTGGTTTCAAACTATGGCTACACCTTC. Encoded protein: CASSLVSNYGYTF.

This chain joins TRBV7-2 and TRBJ2-7; TRBD2 matches at 9 bases. This CDR3 region has 15 residues. Germline V CDR1 and CDR2: SGHTA, FQGNSA. Unmatched junction bases numbered 9, after V lost 5 bases and J lost 4 bases. The DNA for the CDR3 is TGTGCCAGCAGCCATCAATCGACTAGCGGATACGAGCAGTACTTC. Protein sequence: CASSHQSTSGYEQYF.

The rearrangement links TRBV2 to TRBJ1-5; D not resolved. The germline V and J ends were trimmed by 6 bases and 2 bases, with 8 bases remaining between them. CDR3 size: 13 residues. Germline assignment: CDR1 SNHLY and CDR2 FYNNEI. CDR3 amino acids: CASSSEGNQPQHF. Here the CDR3 DNA reads TGTGCCAGCAGCTCAGAGGGCAATCAGCCCCAGCATTTT. The variable domain in full, completed from reference TRBV2 and TRBJ1-5, reads EPEVTQTPSHQVTQMGQEVILRCVPISNHLYFYWYRQILGQKVEFLVSFYNNEISEKSEIFDDQFSVERPDGSNFTLKIRSTKLEDSAMYFCASSSEGNQPQHFGDGTRLSIL.

The chain uses TRBV19 and TRBJ1-2; D gene unclear. This CDR3 is 12 amino acids long. Germline-derived CDR1 and CDR2 are LNHDA and SQIVND (reference sequence). V lost 5 bases to trimming and J lost 5 bases, with 9 bases between them. The CDR3 region has the DNA TGTGCCAGTAGTCCAGATCGTTATGGCTACACCTTC. Its translation: CASSPDRYGYTF.

V usage is TRBV5-1 and J usage is TRBJ2-1; the D is unclear. The germline V gene has CDR1 SGHRS and CDR2 YFSETQ. The length of the CDR3 is 15 residues. Trimming pared 0 bases from V and 2 bases from J, leaving 9 bases between. The CDR3 sequence: CASSLVSYPYNEQFF. CDR3 bases: TGCGCCAGCAGCTTGGTCTCCTACCCCTACAATGAGCAGTTCTTC. The full variable domain, with the rest looked up from reference TRBV5-1 and TRBJ2-1, is KAGVTQTPRYLIKTRGQQVTLSCSPISGHRSVSWYQQTPGQGLQFLFEYFSETQRNKGNFPGRFSGRQFSNSRSEMNVSTLELGDSALYLCASSLVSYPYNEQFFGPGTRLTVL.

This clone was detected once. This sequence joins TRBV12-3 or TRBV12-4 and TRBJ2-2, with D maybe TRBD2 (5 bases). The V and J ends lost 6 bases and 3 bases respectively, with 8 bases between them. CDR3 length: 13 amino acids. CDR3: CASRTGYTGELFF. Here the CDR3 DNA reads TGTGCCAGCAGGACGGGATACACCGGGGAGCTGTTTTTT.

The chain links TRBV21-1 to TRBJ1-2. TRBV21-1 is marked as a pseudogene. CDR3 size: 16 residues. The CDR3 DNA reads as TGTGCCAGCAGCAGAGGAATGGTCAGTTCTAACTATGGCTACACCTTC. It specifies CASSRGMVSSNYGYTF.

This chain joins TRBV19 and TRBJ1-2; TRBD1 aligns across 10 bases. The CDR3 runs to 15 residues. Germline CDR1 and CDR2: LNHDA and SQIVND (reference sequence). V lost 5 bases to trimming and J lost 2 bases; unmatched junction nucleotides: 5. The CDR3 DNA is TGTGCCAGTAGTCCGACAGGGGGCATCAACTATGGCTACACCTTC. Amino acid sequence: CASSPTGGINYGYTF.

The rearrangement links TRBV30 to TRBJ2-5, with 7 bases aligning to TRBD2. Germline CDR1 reads GTSNPN; CDR2 reads SVGIG (reference sequence). Trimming removed 1 base from V and 4 bases from J; junction bases left unmatched: 9. This CDR3 is built from 15 residues. CDR3 nucleotides: TGTGCCTGGAGTGGGGGGGGACTCCCTCGAGAGACCCAGTACTTC. Its translation: CAWSGGGLPRETQYF. Supplemented by reference TRBV30 and TRBJ2-5, the full variable domain reads SQTIHQWPATLVQPVGSPLSLECTVEGTSNPNLYWYRQAAGRGLQLLFYSVGIGQISSEVPQNLSASRPQDRQFILSSKKLLLSDSGFYLCAWSGGGLPRETQYFGPGTRLLVL.

The chain employs TRBV19 and TRBJ1-6; D gene unclear. The CDR3 runs to 15 residues. Germline lookup yields CDR1 LNHDA and CDR2 SQIVND (reference sequence). Between the trimmed V and J ends, which lost 7 bases and 0 bases, there was a span of 10 bases. The CDR3 DNA is TGTGCCAGTATTTCTGGGAGCTCCTATAATTCACCCCTCCACTTT. Translated: CASISGSSYNSPLHF.

This chain uses TRBV4-1 with TRBJ1-1; 7 nucleotides match TRBD1. Germline values: CDR1 MGHRA, CDR2 YSYEKL. V gave up 3 bases and J gave up 6 bases; unmatched junction bases: 16. This CDR3 contains 17 residues. CDR3 amino acids: CASSQIRGLPNSAEAFF. The DNA for the CDR3 is TGCGCCAGCAGCCAGATAAGGGGGCTACCGAACAGCGCTGAAGCTTTCTTT.

The chain recombines TRBV12-3 or TRBV12-4 with TRBJ1-2; 8 bases are shared with TRBD1. CDR3 length: 12 amino acids. Trimming removed 6 bases from V and 6 bases from J; junction bases left unmatched: 3. The CDR3 DNA reads TGTGCCAGCAGAGGACAGGGAGATGGCTACACCTTC. Encoded protein: CASRGQGDGYTF.

The V gene is TRBV19, the J gene TRBJ1-1; 7 bases fit TRBD1. The CDR3 is made up of 16 amino acids. The V segment lost 5 bases and the J segment 7 bases; nucleotides outside the gene matches: 16. Germline assignment: CDR1 LNHDA and CDR2 SQIVND (reference sequence). The CDR3 DNA reads as TGTGCCAGTAGTCCCGGGCCCGGGACAGCCAAAGTTGAAGCTTTCTTT. Residues: CASSPGPGTAKVEAFF. Looking up the rest from reference TRBV19 and TRBJ1-1 gives the full variable domain: DGGITQSPKYLFRKEGQNVTLSCEQNLNHDAMYWYRQDPGQGLRLIYYSQIVNDFQKGDIAEGYSVSREKKESFPLTVTSAQKNPTAFYLCASSPGPGTAKVEAFFGQGTRLTVV.

V usage is TRBV10-3 and J usage is TRBJ2-3; 7 bases line up with TRBD1. This CDR3 is 14 amino acids long. V was clipped by 4 bases and J by 5 bases; unmatched bases: 6. Germline V lookup: CDR1 ENHRY, CDR2 SYGVKD. CDR3 region: CAISAQGFGDTQYF. The CDR3 coding sequence is TGTGCCATCAGTGCACAGGGGTTTGGAGATACGCAGTATTTT.

This clone has just a few counts. At one end, the junction sequence differs from germline, possibly due to a read error. The genes are TRBV7-7 and TRBJ2-3; 10 nucleotides align to TRBD2. Per germline, CDR1 SSHAT and CDR2 FNYEAQ (reference sequence). This CDR3 is 15 amino acids long. The CDR3, as DNA: TGTGCTAGCAGCCGAGAGCGGGGGGGCGCAGATACGCAGTATTTT. This translates into CASSRERGGADTQYF.

V is TRBV6-5 and J is TRBJ1-2; tentatively, D is TRBD1 (6 bases). Germline V CDR1 and CDR2: MNHEY, SVGAGI. CDR3 length: 13 amino acids. V was clipped by 6 bases and J by 8 bases, with 16 bases between them. This chain's CDR3 is CASSLDSSGGYTF. The CDR3 nucleotides read TGTGCCAGCAGCCTGGACAGCTCTGGCGGCTACACCTTC.

The chain recombines TRBV29-1 with TRBJ1-1; 9 positions match TRBD1. This CDR3 is built from 12 residues. CDR1 is SQVTM and CDR2 is ANQGSEA in the germline V gene. The CDR3 spells CTLEGQGGTAFF. The CDR3 nucleotides are TGCACCCTCGAGGGACAGGGTGGAACCGCTTTCTTT.

This clone was counted only a few times. The chain uses TRBV7-2 and TRBJ1-1, with 8 bases identical to TRBD1. Trimming took 5 bases from V and 5 from J; bases not matched to a gene: 10. Per germline, CDR1 SGHTA and CDR2 FQGNSA. The CDR3 covers 15 residues. The CDR3 DNA sequence: TGTGCCAGCAGCCCTCAACAGGGGGTGGTAACTGAAGCTTTCTTT. Translating gives CASSPQQGVVTEAFF.

A single count supports this clone. The chain links TRBV27 to TRBJ2-5; 7 positions match TRBD2. V was pared by 6 bases and J by 2 bases, with 24 bases of the junction left unmatched. The length of the CDR3 is 20 residues. Germline V lookup: CDR1 MNHEY, CDR2 SMNVEV (reference sequence). CDR3 protein: CASSTMNLAARPKNQETQYF. For the CDR3, the DNA is TGTGCCAGCAGCACTATGAATCTAGCGGCGCGACCAAAAAATCAAGAGACCCAGTACTTC.

The rearrangement uses TRBV10-3 and TRBJ2-1; D might be TRBD2 (5 bases). V lost 3 bases and J 3 bases, leaving 9 bases between the germline ends. This CDR3 spans 14 amino acids. Germline V CDR1 and CDR2: ENHRY, SYGVKD. The CDR3 reads CAISDDAGYNEQFF. In DNA, the CDR3 is TGTGCCATCAGTGACGACGCGGGCTACAATGAGCAGTTCTTC.

The chain recombines TRBV7-9 with TRBJ2-1; possible D gene TRBD2, 7 bases. This CDR3 has 16 residues. V shed 5 bases and J shed 6 bases, with 20 bases lying between them. Germline V gives CDR1 SEHNR, CDR2 FQNEAQ (reference sequence). The DNA of the CDR3 is TGTGCCAGCAGCGAACGGGGGCGGGGGTTTATCAATGAGCAGTTCTTC. Translation gives CASSERGRGFINEQFF. Drawing the rest from reference TRBV7-9 and TRBJ2-1, the complete variable domain is DTGVSQNPRHKITKRGQNVTFRCDPISEHNRLYWYRQTLGQGPEFLTYFQNEAQLEKSRLLSDRFSAERPKGSFSTLEIQRTEQGDSAMYLCASSERGRGFINEQFFGPGTRLTVL.

Ten or more counts support this clone. V usage is TRBV7-9 and J usage is TRBJ2-3; TRBD2 might be the D (5 bases). This CDR3 region has 17 residues. Trimming removed 2 bases at V and 5 bases at J, with 20 bases between. CDR1 is SEHNR and CDR2 is FQNEAQ in the germline V gene (reference sequence). The CDR3 spells CASSLRLRVGVGDTQYF. The CDR3 DNA sequence: TGTGCCAGCAGCTTAAGGCTGCGGGTAGGAGTGGGAGATACGCAGTATTTT.

The chain recombines TRBV18 with TRBJ1-2; TRBD1 matches at 8 bases. The CDR3 is 14 residues long. Losses at the gene ends were 5 bases for V and 7 bases for J; bases not matched to a gene: 9. Germline V gene lookup returns CDR1 KGHSH and CDR2 LQKENI. CDR3 sequence: CASSRGAGQGGYTF. The DNA for the CDR3 is TGTGCCAGCTCAAGGGGAGCCGGACAGGGTGGCTACACCTTC.